This is a list of T cell receptor beta chains from one sample in a study of Ad26.COV2.S vaccination and SARS-CoV-2 variants. Profiling relied on immunoSEQ multiplex PCR, and the TCRdb table lists in-frame clones only, not all of them. This sample has some 410,000 clones; approximately 90% occur once, and the top ten carry around 1.7%. The sequencing here drew on peripheral blood, taken in a trial of Ad26.COV2.S vaccine versus placebo. These receptors all come from a person between 18 and 65 years old who received the Ad26.COV2.S COVID-19 vaccine or a placebo. Both conserved end residues are part of each CDR3. D genes are given only for firm matches. The size entry is marked missing in some rows and otherwise reads once, few, many or a size class.

d_call	clone_size	v_call	j_call	cdr3_nt	cdr3_aa
-	-	TRBV19	TRBJ2-5	TGTGCCAGTAGTCCCCGGGGCTTTCTCGGGGAGACCCAGTACTTC	CASSPRGFLGETQYF
-	-	TRBV25-1	TRBJ2-4	TGTGCCAGCAGTGAGGGTACGCTCGTCAGAAAAAACATTCAGTACTTC	CASSEGTLVRKNIQYF
TRBD1	few	TRBV27	TRBJ1-2	TGTGCCAGCAGGGGACAGAACTATGGCTACACCTTC	CASRGQNYGYTF
TRBD1	-	TRBV7-8	TRBJ2-5	TGTGCCAGCAGCACAGGCAGGGGGGAGACCCAGTACTTC	CASSTGRGETQYF
-	-	TRBV28	TRBJ2-2	TGTGCCAGCAGTTTAACGGCGTGGACCGGGGAGCTGTTTTTT	CASSLTAWTGELFF
TRBD2	-	TRBV5-6	TRBJ2-7	TGTGCCAGCAGCTTTAGCGGGGGGGCTCATTACGTGTACGAGCAGTACTTC	CASSFSGGAHYVYEQYF
TRBD1	-	TRBV19	TRBJ1-5	TGTGCCACAGAGGACAGGGACCTTGGGGGCAATCAGCCCCAGCATTTT	CATEDRDLGGNQPQHF
TRBD2	-	TRBV7-9	TRBJ2-2	TGTGCCAGCAGCCCAACCACTAGCGGGGGGGCCGGCGGGGAGCTGTTTTTT	CASSPTTSGGAGGELFF
-	-	TRBV19	TRBJ1-6	TGTGCCACTCACCTAGACCGCGGTGGAACCCTCCACTTT	CATHLDRGGTLHF
TRBD2	-	TRBV19	TRBJ2-1	TGTGCCAGTAGTGGGACTAGCGGGGGATATGAGCAGTTCTTC	CASSGTSGGYEQFF
-	-	TRBV5-1	TRBJ2-3	TGCGCCAGCAGCTCGATAATGGGGGCAGCCGGGGGCACAGATACGCAGTATTTT	CASSSIMGAAGGTDTQYF
-	-	TRBV6-1	TRBJ1-2	TGTGCCAGCAGTGAAACTATTCAGAGCCGGTGGTATGGCTACACCTTC	CASSETIQSRWYGYTF
-	-	TRBV19	TRBJ1-2	TGTGCCAGTAGTCCATCCCCTATCTATGGCTACACCTTC	CASSPSPIYGYTF
-	-	TRBV4-3	TRBJ1-2	TGCGCCAGCAGTCGTTGGCAGGGTGAATCCTATGGCTACACCTTC	CASSRWQGESYGYTF
-	-	TRBV9	TRBJ1-2	TGTGCCAGCAGCGTTTCTTCCGGGGGGACCTATGGCTACACCTTC	CASSVSSGGTYGYTF
-	-	TRBV7-2	TRBJ2-1	TGTGCCAGCAGCCCAACTGGGGGTATTGAGCAGTTCTTC	CASSPTGGIEQFF